One sample yielded the 28 T cell receptor beta chains listed below, sequenced in a study of T cell repertoires in cytomegalovirus infection. TCRdb re-called the reads with MiXCR, one entry per CDR3 protein. The data contain approximately 34,000 distinct CDR3 sequences, 40% to 65% of them singletons. What these receptors recognize is not known. Sequenced here: CD8+ T cells from cultured PBMCs, sampled from culture after CMV antigen stimulation. The receptors originated from a human donor in good health (CMV status not recorded). Some clones in this sample may be carry-over from other donors' samples.

The gene calls are TRBV2 and TRBJ1-4, with TRBD1 identical over 10 bases. This CDR3 is 17 amino acids long. Germline assignment: CDR1 SNHLY and CDR2 FYNNEI. Trimming removed 6 bases from V and 7 bases from J; junction bases left unmatched: 14. CDR3 DNA sequence: TGTGCCAGCAGAGCACCCATCTCGACAGGGGGCCTTGAAAAACTGTTTTTT. It yields the protein CASRAPISTGGLEKLFF.

CDR3 amino acids: CASSLRGRGSDTEAFF. Here the CDR3 DNA reads TGTGCCAGCAGTTTAAGGGGGCGCGGGTCTGACACTGAAGCTTTCTTT. This chain connects TRBV27 to TRBJ1-1, with 7 bases lining up with TRBD1. Germline V gene data show CDR1 as MNHEY and CDR2 as SMNVEV (reference sequence). Trimming removed 2 bases from V and 3 bases from J; junction bases left unmatched: 9. This CDR3 is 16 amino acids long.

The rearrangement uses TRBV19 and TRBJ2-2; weak D call: TRBD1 (5 bases). Germline values: CDR1 LNHDA, CDR2 SQIVND (reference sequence). There are 17 residues in the CDR3. With 3 bases removed from V and 1 base from J, the gap between germline ends came to 15 bases. The CDR3 coding sequence is TGTGCCAGTAGTATCGGCACTTGGCAGGGGAACACCGGGGAGCTGTTTTTT. This translates into CASSIGTWQGNTGELFF. Full variable domain (rest looked up from reference TRBV19 and TRBJ2-2): DGGITQSPKYLFRKEGQNVTLSCEQNLNHDAMYWYRQDPGQGLRLIYYSQIVNDFQKGDIAEGYSVSREKKESFPLTVTSAQKNPTAFYLCASSIGTWQGNTGELFFGEGSRLTVL.

The chain combines TRBV11-2 with TRBJ2-5; D possibly uses TRBD1 or TRBD2 (5 bases each). CDR1 is SGHAT, CDR2 FQNNGV, per germline. Deletions cut 0 bases from V and 5 bases from J, with 19 bases between. CDR3 length: 17 amino acids. In DNA, the CDR3 is TGTGCCAGCAGCTTAGAGACAGCGGTGGGTTCGTCGGAGACCCAGTACTTC. Translated: CASSLETAVGSSETQYF.

This clonotype appeared once. The V and J genes are TRBV11-2 and TRBJ2-2, with D perhaps TRBD2 (7 bases). The V end lost 5 bases, the J end lost 1 base, and 14 bases lay between the germline ends. The CDR3 sequence is 16 residues long. Germline V CDR1 and CDR2: SGHAT, FQNNGV. The CDR3 reads CASSLRGGRNTGELFF. CDR3 bases: TGTGCCAGCAGCCTCAGGGGCGGGAGGAACACCGGGGAGCTGTTTTTT.

The chain uses TRBV18 and TRBJ2-5, with D uncertain. CDR3 length: 15 amino acids. The V and J ends lost 2 bases and 3 bases respectively, with 13 bases between them. From germline, CDR1 is KGHSH and CDR2 LQKENI. The CDR3 DNA sequence: TGTGCCAGCTCACCAAATGAGCCAGGAGAAGAGACCCAGTACTTC. Translating it yields CASSPNEPGEETQYF.

The chain couples TRBV19 to TRBJ2-1, with a tentative D call TRBD2 (6 bases). Per the germline V gene, CDR1 is LNHDA and CDR2 is SQIVND (reference sequence). V was shortened by 2 bases and J by 6 bases, with 14 bases between the two germline ends. This CDR3 has 15 amino acids. CDR3 sequence (DNA): TGTGCCAGTAGTATATTAAGCGGGCCTGCCAATGAGCAGTTCTTC. It translates to CASSILSGPANEQFF.

This clonotype was picked up a small number of times. This chain uses TRBV27 with TRBJ1-1; 7 bases map to TRBD1. The CDR3 covers 16 residues. J lost 4 bases, V lost 2 bases, and 10 bases had no gene match. Germline V gives CDR1 MNHEY, CDR2 SMNVEV (reference sequence). The CDR3 spells CASSLRQGGFLTEAFF. CDR3 DNA: TGTGCCAGCAGTTTAAGACAGGGAGGCTTTCTCACTGAAGCTTTCTTT.

In its sample, this clonotype was seen many times. The V and J genes are TRBV5-1 and TRBJ1-1; D call uncertain. Per the germline V gene, CDR1 is SGHRS and CDR2 is YFSETQ. V gave up 2 bases and J gave up 4 bases, with 15 bases separating them. The CDR3 length is 15 residues. Written as DNA, the CDR3 is TGCGCCAGCAGCTTTAGCGGGGAGGTCGGCACTGAAGCTTTCTTT. This sequence encodes CASSFSGEVGTEAFF.

This clonotype turned up a few times. The chain joins TRBV7-6 to TRBJ2-7; no firm D call. V was trimmed by 1 base and J by 3 bases, leaving 13 bases between them. The CDR3 is 15 amino acids. CDR1 and CDR2 (germline): SGHVS, FNYEAQ. CDR3 region: CASSLGKGSGYEQYF. Written as DNA, the CDR3 is TGTGCCAGCAGCTTAGGGAAAGGGTCGGGCTACGAGCAGTACTTC. The complete variable domain, with remaining parts taken from reference TRBV7-6 and TRBJ2-7, reads GAGVSQSPRYKVTKRGQDVALRCDPISGHVSLYWYRQALGQGPEFLTYFNYEAQQDKSGLPNDRFSAERPEGSISTLTIQRTEQRDSAMYRCASSLGKGSGYEQYFGPGTRLTVT.

This clonotype was counted a single time. The chain recombines TRBV7-8 with TRBJ1-6; D gene ambiguous. V lost 3 bases, J lost 7 bases, and 10 bases lay in between. Germline loops: CDR1 SGHVS, CDR2 FQNEAQ. This CDR3 has 14 residues. The CDR3, as DNA: TGTGCCAGCAGCTTCGGAGGGATCAATTCACCCCTCCACTTT. This translates into CASSFGGINSPLHF. Complete variable domain (other parts from reference TRBV7-8 and TRBJ1-6): GAGVSQSPRYKVAKRGQDVALRCDPISGHVSLFWYQQALGQGPEFLTYFQNEAQLDKSGLPSDRFFAERPEGSVSTLKIQRTQQEDSAVYLCASSFGGINSPLHFGNGTRLTVT.

This chain connects TRBV6-1 to TRBJ1-1; TRBD1 aligns across 8 bases. CDR3 length: 14 amino acids. Losses at the gene ends were 6 bases for V and 1 base for J; bases not matched to a gene: 4. The germline gives CDR1 MNHNS, CDR2 SASEGT. CDR3 in amino acids: CASRPGQGNTEAFF. Written as DNA, the CDR3 is TGTGCCAGCAGGCCCGGACAGGGGAACACTGAAGCTTTCTTT.

The V call is TRBV7-4, the J call TRBJ2-7, with no clear D. Trimming took 5 bases from V and 7 from J, leaving 15 bases between them. This CDR3 has 13 residues. The germline gives CDR1 SGHVT, CDR2 SQSDAQ. CDR3 loop: CASSPDATREQYF. In DNA form, the CDR3 reads TGTGCCAGCAGCCCGGACGCGACCAGGGAGCAGTACTTC.

The chain employs TRBV20-1 and TRBJ2-1; 10 nucleotides match TRBD2. Germline V gene lookup returns CDR1 DFQATT and CDR2 SNEGSKA (reference sequence). The CDR3 runs to 14 residues. J was trimmed by 7 bases and V by 5 bases; bases with no gene match: 8. The CDR3: CSASPSGRRNEQFF. CDR3 DNA: TGCAGTGCTTCACCTAGCGGGAGAAGGAATGAGCAGTTCTTC.

The table lists this clonotype with a few counts. The chain combines TRBV12-3 or TRBV12-4 with TRBJ1-6; 7 bases map to TRBD1. The CDR3 contains 14 residues. The trim removed 4 bases at V and 14 bases at J, leaving 11 bases unmatched. This CDR3 reads CASSSRDSQPALHF. DNA of the CDR3: TGTGCCAGCAGTTCGCGGGACAGTCAACCAGCCCTCCACTTT.

The sample holds a few counts of this clonotype. The chain is built from TRBV6-5 and TRBJ2-7; 8 bases are shared with TRBD1. V shed 6 bases, J shed 0 bases, and the junction held 10 bases outside the gene matches. Germline V gene data show CDR1 as MNHEY and CDR2 as SVGAGI. The CDR3 has 16 residues. The CDR3 nucleotides are TGTGCCAGCAGCCGCCCGGGACAGGCTAGCTCCTACGAGCAGTACTTC. It encodes CASSRPGQASSYEQYF.

Only a few counts were recorded for this clonotype. The chain carries TRBV7-6 and TRBJ2-5; 12 bases fit TRBD2. Germline lookup yields CDR1 SGHVS and CDR2 FNYEAQ. J lost 5 bases, V lost 5 bases, and 9 bases had no gene match. The CDR3 has 16 amino acids. The CDR3 bases are TGTGCCAGCAGCCTGATATGGACTAGCGGGGCGGAGACCCAGTACTTC. Amino acid sequence: CASSLIWTSGAETQYF.

This clonotype was recorded many times. V usage is TRBV27 and J usage is TRBJ2-2; D possibly matches TRBD1 or TRBD2 (5 bases each). The CDR3 runs to 15 residues. V was pared by 4 bases and J by 3 bases, with 12 bases between. Germline CDR1 is MNHEY and CDR2 is SMNVEV (reference sequence). CDR3 in amino acids: CASSSSGTHTGELFF. The CDR3 bases are TGTGCCAGCAGTTCGTCCGGGACGCACACCGGGGAGCTGTTTTTT.

This chain links TRBV7-3 with TRBJ2-6, with D unclear. CDR1 is SGHTA and CDR2 is FQGTGA in the germline V gene. This CDR3 contains 17 residues. Deletions cut 2 bases from V and 0 bases from J, with 11 bases between. The CDR3 here is CASSLVWKSSGANVLTF. The DNA for the CDR3 is TGTGCCAGCAGCTTAGTGTGGAAAAGCTCTGGGGCCAACGTCCTGACTTTC.

The CDR3 protein is CATSTSDSYEQYF. Here the CDR3 DNA reads TGTGCCACTTCCACTAGCGACTCCTACGAGCAGTACTTC. The chain links TRBV7-3 to TRBJ2-7; TRBD2 matches at 7 bases. CDR3 size: 13 residues. The V segment lost 10 bases and the J segment 0 bases; nucleotides outside the gene matches: 6. Looked up from germline, CDR1 is SGHTA and CDR2 is FQGTGA.

This clonotype was seen a few times. This rearrangement joins TRBV11-2 to TRBJ1-3; no clear D gene. V was cut by 3 bases and J by 0 bases, with 3 bases left in between. Germline V gene data show CDR1 as SGHAT and CDR2 as FQNNGV. The CDR3 has 13 amino acids. CDR3 bases: TGTGCCAGCAGCTTCAACTCTGGAAACACCATATATTTT. This sequence encodes CASSFNSGNTIYF.

In its sample, this clonotype was seen a few times. This rearrangement joins TRBV7-9 to TRBJ2-5, with a possible D match to TRBD2 (6 bases). This CDR3 comprises 16 residues. With 5 bases removed from V and 4 bases from J, the gap between germline ends came to 20 bases. Germline CDR1 reads SEHNR; CDR2 reads FQNEAQ (reference sequence). CDR3 in amino acids: CASSPRLDPRRETQYF. In nucleotides, the CDR3 is TGTGCCAGCAGCCCGCGACTAGACCCTAGGCGAGAGACCCAGTACTTC.

This clonotype was found a few times. The J gene is TRBJ2-2, the V gene TRBV7-9; a possible D gene is TRBD2 (5 bases). The V end lost 5 bases, the J end lost 8 bases, and 12 bases lay between the germline ends. The V gene's germline CDR1 is SEHNR and CDR2 FQNEAQ (reference sequence). This CDR3 contains 13 residues. DNA for the CDR3: TGTGCCAGCAGCCAAACTAGAGGAGGGGAGCTGTTTTTT. Its translation is CASSQTRGGELFF. The variable domain in full, with the rest retrieved from reference TRBV7-9 and TRBJ2-2, is DTGVSQNPRHKITKRGQNVTFRCDPISEHNRLYWYRQTLGQGPEFLTYFQNEAQLEKSRLLSDRFSAERPKGSFSTLEIQRTEQGDSAMYLCASSQTRGGELFFGEGSRLTVL.

This clonotype came up a few times. The chain has TRBV2 and TRBJ2-1; 7 nucleotides match TRBD1. CDR3 size: 19 residues. Looked up from germline, CDR1 is SNHLY and CDR2 is FYNNEI. V was pared by 11 bases and J by 0 bases, with 22 bases of the junction left unmatched. The CDR3 reads CALLRRETEQGSSYNEQFF. The DNA for the CDR3 is TGTGCCCTCTTGAGGCGAGAAACAGAACAGGGGAGCTCCTACAATGAGCAGTTCTTC.

The chain employs TRBV12-3 or TRBV12-4 and TRBJ2-1, with 9 nucleotides matching TRBD2. With 5 bases clipped from V and 8 bases from J, the junction kept 7 bases outside the gene matches. CDR3 length equals 14 residues. The CDR3 region is CASSGTSRSYEQFF. The CDR3 bases are TGTGCCAGCAGTGGGACTAGCAGATCCTATGAGCAGTTCTTC.

The chain is built from TRBV7-9 and TRBJ2-5; 13 bases fit TRBD2. Trimming removed 0 bases from V and 2 bases from J; junction bases left unmatched: 9. CDR1 is SEHNR, CDR2 FQNEAQ, per germline (reference sequence). The CDR3 is 19 amino acids. The CDR3 coding sequence is TGTGCCAGCAGCTTAGCCAGAACGGGACTAGCGGGGTCACAAGAGACCCAGTACTTC. Translating gives CASSLARTGLAGSQETQYF.

This chain joins TRBV20-1 and TRBJ2-7, with D maybe TRBD1 (5 bases). There are 13 residues in the CDR3. V lost 2 bases and J lost 4, with 12 bases in between. Germline V CDR1 and CDR2: DFQATT, SNEGSKA (reference sequence). This chain's CDR3 is CSARSRERYEQYF. Written as DNA, the CDR3 is TGCAGTGCTAGAAGCAGGGAAAGGTACGAGCAGTACTTC.

This chain links TRBV11-2 with TRBJ2-1; no clear D. The CDR3 has 13 amino acids. Per the germline V gene, CDR1 is SGHAT and CDR2 is FQNNGV. With 1 base removed from V and 7 bases from J, the gap between germline ends came to 8 bases. CDR3 nucleotide sequence: TGTGCCAGCAGCTTAGCTCGTGGGAATGAGCAGTTCTTC. It is translated as CASSLARGNEQFF. The full variable domain, its missing parts supplied by reference TRBV11-2 and TRBJ2-1, is EAGVAQSPRYKIIEKRQSVAFWCNPISGHATLYWYQQILGQGPKLLIQFQNNGVVDDSQLPKDRFSAERLKGVDSTLKIQPAKLEDSAVYLCASSLARGNEQFFGPGTRLTVL.